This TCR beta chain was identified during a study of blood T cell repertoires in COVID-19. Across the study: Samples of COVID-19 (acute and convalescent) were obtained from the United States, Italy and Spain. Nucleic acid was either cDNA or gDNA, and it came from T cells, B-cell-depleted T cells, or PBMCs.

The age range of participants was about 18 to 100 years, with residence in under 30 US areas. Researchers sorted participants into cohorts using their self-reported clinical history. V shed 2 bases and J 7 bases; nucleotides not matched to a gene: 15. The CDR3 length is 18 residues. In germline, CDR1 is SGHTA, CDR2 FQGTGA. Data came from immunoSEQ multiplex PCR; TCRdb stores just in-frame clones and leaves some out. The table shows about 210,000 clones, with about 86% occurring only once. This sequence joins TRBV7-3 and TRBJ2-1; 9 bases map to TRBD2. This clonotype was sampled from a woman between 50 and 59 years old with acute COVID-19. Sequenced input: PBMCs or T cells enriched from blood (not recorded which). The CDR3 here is CASSLDTSGFLRGNEQFF. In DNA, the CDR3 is TGTGCCAGCAGCTTAGATACTAGCGGGTTCCTTAGGGGTAATGAGCAGTTCTTC.